This TCR beta chain originates from a study of tumor and adjacent non-tumor tissue in lung cancer. About the research overall: There were some 11 adenocarcinoma, a couple of squamous cell carcinoma and 1 small cell lung cancer cases. Findings of the study overall: Patients with more diverse tumor TCRs had worse survival.

Ten or more counts support this clonotype. Antigen: not known. A modified ARM-PCR protocol with three rounds of nested PCR amplified TCRbeta. TCRdb analysed the multiplex PCR reads with MiXCR anew, one entry per CDR3 protein. The sample records about 93,000 distinct CDR3 sequences, about 72% being singletons. RNA was extracted from bulk tissue without any cell sorting. Between August and November 2014, newly diagnosed, chemotherapy-naive lung cancer patients underwent thoracic surgery in China. The CDR3 sequence is 16 residues long. Trimming pared 0 bases from V and 2 bases from J, leaving 12 bases between. CDR1 and CDR2 (germline): SEHNR, FQNEAQ (reference sequence).

The TCR was taken from a man in his 60s with non-small cell lung cancer. The chain has TRBV7-9 and TRBJ2-3; D is perhaps TRBD1 (6 bases). Input material: lung tumor tissue. The CDR3 protein is CASSLARGEITDTQYF. CDR3 bases: TGTGCCAGCAGCTTAGCCAGGGGCGAGATCACAGATACGCAGTATTTT.